These T cell receptor beta chains were read from a single sample in a study of shared clonotypes between healthy human individuals. Using immunoSEQ multiplex PCR, the repertoire was profiled, and TCRdb retains in-frame clones only, with some absent. The top ten clones hold 0.13% of a sample with millions of clones, 85% to 95% of them seen once. The sequenced sample consisted of naive CD4+ T cells sorted from blood. These receptors all come from a man aged 18 to 29 in good health. CDR3s include the opening cysteine and the closing phenylalanine or tryptophan. The order of the fields is CDR3 DNA, CDR3 protein, J gene, clone size, D gene, V gene. A D gene is named only where the DNA matches it firmly. Clone size is stated in some rows and not others, as once, few, many or a class when expanded.

DNA: TGTGCCAGCATACCAGCGGGGGGAAGAGGGTCCTACGAGCAGTACTTC; CDR3: CASIPAGGRGSYEQYF; J: TRBJ2-7; size: .; D: TRBD2; V: TRBV28
DNA: TGTGCCAGCTCACCACCAGGAGGGCGCGGAGAAAAACTGTTTTTT; CDR3: CASSPPGGRGEKLFF; J: TRBJ1-4; size: .; D: .; V: TRBV18
DNA: TGTGCCAGCAGCCCCCGGGACTTTAGACTCACAGATACGCAGTATTTT; CDR3: CASSPRDFRLTDTQYF; J: TRBJ2-3; size: once; D: .; V: TRBV14
DNA: TGTGCCGACCGGGACGGTCGCGAAAAACTGTTTTTT; CDR3: CADRDGREKLFF; J: TRBJ1-4; size: .; D: .; V: TRBV11-3
DNA: TGTGCCAGTAGTAGGACAGGGCTTGGCTACACCTTC; CDR3: CASSRTGLGYTF; J: TRBJ1-2; size: .; D: TRBD1; V: TRBV19
DNA: TGTGCCAGCAGCTTAGCGCGAGCGGGAGGGAGCACAGATACGCAGTATTTT; CDR3: CASSLARAGGSTDTQYF; J: TRBJ2-3; size: .; D: TRBD2; V: TRBV7-2
DNA: TGTGCCAGCAGTCCAGGGGGCACGGTAGAGACCCAGTACTTC; CDR3: CASSPGGTVETQYF; J: TRBJ2-5; size: once; D: TRBD1; V: TRBV28
DNA: TGTGCCAGCAGCCAAGATGGGGGCAGCCCGAACACTGAAGCTTTCTTT; CDR3: CASSQDGGSPNTEAFF; J: TRBJ1-1; size: .; D: .; V: TRBV14
DNA: TGTGCCTGGAGTTTAAATTCAGGCAGGGGGCGCCTCTCTGGAAACACCATATATTTT; CDR3: CAWSLNSGRGRLSGNTIYF; J: TRBJ1-3; size: .; D: TRBD1; V: TRBV30
DNA: TGCGCCAGCAGCCCGGGACAGTCGGGAGGTGGCTACACCTTC; CDR3: CASSPGQSGGGYTF; J: TRBJ1-2; size: .; D: TRBD1; V: TRBV5-1
DNA: TGTGCCAGCAGGAGGACTAACACAGATACGCAGTATTTT; CDR3: CASRRTNTDTQYF; J: TRBJ2-3; size: .; D: .; V: TRBV2
DNA: TGCGCCAGCAGGGGGATCGGGATCGGCACAGATACGCAGTATTTT; CDR3: CASRGIGIGTDTQYF; J: TRBJ2-3; size: .; D: .; V: TRBV5-1
DNA: TGTGCCAGCAGCCCAAACGACCAGCTTGGAAAGCTGTTTTTT; CDR3: CASSPNDQLGKLFF; J: TRBJ1-4; size: .; D: .; V: TRBV28
DNA: TGTGCCAGCAGCTTACTTGTCGTGACAACTGAAGCTTTCTTT; CDR3: CASSLLVVTTEAFF; J: TRBJ1-1; size: once; D: .; V: TRBV11-3
DNA: TGTGCCATCAGTGGTAGCGGGAGGGCCAGTGTGATAGATACGCAGTATTTT; CDR3: CAISGSGRASVIDTQYF; J: TRBJ2-3; size: .; D: TRBD2; V: TRBV10-3
DNA: TGTGCCAGCAGCCAAGGAGGGCCCAATCAGCCCCAGCATTTT; CDR3: CASSQGGPNQPQHF; J: TRBJ1-5; size: once; D: .; V: TRBV14
DNA: TGTGCCAGCAGCTTAGAACAGAACTATGGCTACACCTTC; CDR3: CASSLEQNYGYTF; J: TRBJ1-2; size: .; D: .; V: TRBV13
DNA: TGCGCCAGCAGCTTGGTTACCCTAGCGGGGGGGAGCTCCTACGAGCAGTACTTC; CDR3: CASSLVTLAGGSSYEQYF; J: TRBJ2-7; size: .; D: TRBD2; V: TRBV5-1
DNA: TGTGCCAGCACCCCGAATGGGGGGCTTAACTATGGCTACACCTTC; CDR3: CASTPNGGLNYGYTF; J: TRBJ1-2; size: .; D: .; V: TRBV2
DNA: TGCGCCAGCAGCCCCACAGGGGCCTACGAGCAGTACTTC; CDR3: CASSPTGAYEQYF; J: TRBJ2-7; size: .; D: TRBD1; V: TRBV5-1
DNA: TGTGCCAGCAGTGCTCTGAGCCAGGGTAGCAATGAGCAGTTCTTC; CDR3: CASSALSQGSNEQFF; J: TRBJ2-1; size: .; D: .; V: TRBV2
DNA: TGTGCCAGCAGCCGGGACGGGAGCTTGGATCCGCAGTATTTT; CDR3: CASSRDGSLDPQYF; J: TRBJ2-3; size: .; D: .; V: TRBV2
DNA: TGCGCCAGCAGCCAAGATCCCATAGCGGGAAATGTGCAGTACTTC; CDR3: CASSQDPIAGNVQYF; J: TRBJ2-7; size: .; D: TRBD2; V: TRBV4-3
DNA: TGTGCCAGCAGCGTAGGAACGACTAGCACAGATACGCAGTATTTT; CDR3: CASSVGTTSTDTQYF; J: TRBJ2-3; size: .; D: .; V: TRBV9
DNA: TGTGCCATCCGGCTAGGGGGCGATGAGCAGTTCTTC; CDR3: CAIRLGGDEQFF; J: TRBJ2-1; size: .; D: TRBD1; V: TRBV10-3
DNA: TGCGCCAGCAGCTACGGACAGGTCCCGGATACGCAGTATTTT; CDR3: CASSYGQVPDTQYF; J: TRBJ2-3; size: .; D: TRBD1; V: TRBV10-1
DNA: TGTGCCAGCAGCTTGGTTGGCGGGGGCACAGATACGCAGTATTTT; CDR3: CASSLVGGGTDTQYF; J: TRBJ2-3; size: .; D: .; V: TRBV5-4
DNA: TGTGCCAGCAGCCCGGACAGAGACTATGGCTACACCTTC; CDR3: CASSPDRDYGYTF; J: TRBJ1-2; size: .; D: .; V: TRBV5-4
DNA: TGTGCAAGACGGCGGACAGCCCCAGATACGCAGTATTTT; CDR3: CARRRTAPDTQYF; J: TRBJ2-3; size: .; D: .; V: TRBV21-1
DNA: TGTGCCAGCAGCCCAAGTCCCGGGACAGGGCGAAGCACAGATACGCAGTATTTT; CDR3: CASSPSPGTGRSTDTQYF; J: TRBJ2-3; size: .; D: TRBD1; V: TRBV5-4
DNA: TGCGCCAGCAGTGAGTCGGCGGGAGGGAGGACAGATACGCAGTATTTT; CDR3: CASSESAGGRTDTQYF; J: TRBJ2-3; size: .; D: TRBD2; V: TRBV10-1
DNA: TGTGCCAGCAGCCAAGGAACCGCCTACGAGCAGTACTTC; CDR3: CASSQGTAYEQYF; J: TRBJ2-7; size: .; D: .; V: TRBV6-5
DNA: TGCAGCGTTGAAGATTCCCTGGGAACAGATACGCAGTATTTT; CDR3: CSVEDSLGTDTQYF; J: TRBJ2-3; size: .; D: .; V: TRBV29-1